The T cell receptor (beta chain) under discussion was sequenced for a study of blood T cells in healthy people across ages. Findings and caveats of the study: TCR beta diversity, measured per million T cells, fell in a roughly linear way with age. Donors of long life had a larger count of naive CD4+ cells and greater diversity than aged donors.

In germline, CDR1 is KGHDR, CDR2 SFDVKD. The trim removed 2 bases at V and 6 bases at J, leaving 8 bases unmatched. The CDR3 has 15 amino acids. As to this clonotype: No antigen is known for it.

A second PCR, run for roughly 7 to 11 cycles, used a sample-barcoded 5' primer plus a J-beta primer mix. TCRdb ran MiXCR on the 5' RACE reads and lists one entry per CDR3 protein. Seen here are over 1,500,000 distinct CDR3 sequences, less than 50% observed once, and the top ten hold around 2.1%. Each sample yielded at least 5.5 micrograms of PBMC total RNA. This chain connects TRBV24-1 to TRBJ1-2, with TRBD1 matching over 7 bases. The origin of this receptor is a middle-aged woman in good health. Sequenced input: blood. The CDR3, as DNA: TGTGCCACCAGTGATTCATACAGGGGAATCGATGGCTACACCTTC. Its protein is CATSDSYRGIDGYTF.